Below, 8 T cell receptor beta chains from the same sample are listed, as sequenced in a study of prognosis after radiotherapy for stage I lung cancer. The TCR beta CDR3 region was amplified from genomic DNA, with two rounds of multiplex PCR being used for the amplification. Specific primers for each TRBV and TRBJ gene were what first-round PCR used. Via MiXCR, TCRdb re-called the multiplex PCR reads, giving one row per CDR3 protein. This sample has 20,000 to 30,000 distinct CDR3 sequences, with around 34% found just once. Sequenced material: PBMCs, taken before or after stereotactic body radiation therapy (not recorded which). The receptors were gathered from a donor aged 50 or older with non-small cell lung cancer.

For this clonotype: A far larger clone is only one base removed, so a read error is likely. V gene TRBV6-1 combines with J gene TRBJ1-1; maybe TRBD1 (5 bases). The J call may not be correct, given that the DNA end is closer to TRBJ2-7. The V gene's germline CDR1 is MNHNS and CDR2 SASEGT. The CDR3 length is 13 residues. The CDR3 reads CASSETKGFEQYF. CDR3 in DNA: TGTGCCAGCAGTGAAACCAAGGGGTTCGAGCAGTACTTC.

This chain connects TRBV7-9 to TRBJ2-7; no clear D. Germline CDR1 is SEHNR and CDR2 is FQNEAQ (reference sequence). Trimming shortened V by 0 bases and J by 6 bases, and 9 bases separated the two germline ends. The CDR3 sequence is 13 residues long. The CDR3 loop is CASSLASLAEQYF. The CDR3 nucleotides read TGTGCCAGCAGCTTAGCTTCGTTGGCCGAGCAGTACTTC.

This clonotype was counted at least ten times. The chain is built from TRBV19 and TRBJ2-1; TRBD1 matches at 7 bases. This CDR3 spans 14 amino acids. From germline, CDR1 is LNHDA and CDR2 SQIVND (reference sequence). J was trimmed by 5 bases and V by 5 bases; bases with no gene match: 6. CDR3 protein: CASSGWTGNNEQFF. The DNA of the CDR3 is TGTGCCAGTAGTGGGTGGACAGGAAACAATGAGCAGTTCTTC.

The chain is built from TRBV20-1 and TRBJ1-4; the match to TRBD1 covers 8 bases. The ends lost 4 bases at V and 6 bases at J; junction bases unmatched: 7. Germline CDR1 reads DFQATT; CDR2 reads SNEGSKA (reference sequence). CDR3 length: 14 residues. CDR3 bases: TGCAGTGCTACCCGGACAGGGTTATATGAAAAACTGTTTTTT. The encoded protein is CSATRTGLYEKLFF.

This clonotype was picked up a small number of times. The chain uses TRBV6-1 and TRBJ1-5, with D unclear. The CDR3 totals 15 residues. Germline CDR1 reads MNHNS; CDR2 reads SASEGT. V shed 1 base and J shed 3 bases, with 10 bases lying between them. The CDR3 loop is CASSEGAQFNQPQHF. The CDR3 DNA follows: TGTGCCAGCAGTGAAGGGGCACAGTTCAATCAGCCCCAGCATTTT.

For this clonotype: Germline is not matched at one junction end, which may reflect a read error. The J gene is TRBJ2-7, the V gene TRBV6-2 or TRBV6-3; D is unresolved. Per the germline V gene, CDR1 is MNHEY and CDR2 is SVGEGT. The CDR3 runs to 11 residues. The CDR3 sequence is CASSYTYEKYF. In DNA, the CDR3 is TGTGCCAGCAGTTACACATACGAGAAGTACTTC.

In regard to this clonotype: Since a far larger clone is one base different, this is likely a read error. The chain couples TRBV12-3 or TRBV12-4 to TRBJ2-2; D is perhaps TRBD1 (6 bases). The CDR3 extends over 16 amino acids. The CDR3 DNA follows: TGCGCCAGCAGCCCAATCGACAGGTGGCAGGTCGGGGAGCTGTTTTTT. Translation: CASSPIDRWQVGELFF.

This clonotype has ten or more counts. The rearrangement links TRBV11-3 to TRBJ2-7; the D is unclear. V was trimmed by 4 bases and J by 3 bases, leaving 10 bases between them. Per germline, CDR1 SGHNT and CDR2 YENEEA. The CDR3 sequence is 13 residues long. CDR3 DNA: TGTGCCAGCAGCTCACAAGAGAACTACGAGCAGTACTTC. It translates to CASSSQENYEQYF.